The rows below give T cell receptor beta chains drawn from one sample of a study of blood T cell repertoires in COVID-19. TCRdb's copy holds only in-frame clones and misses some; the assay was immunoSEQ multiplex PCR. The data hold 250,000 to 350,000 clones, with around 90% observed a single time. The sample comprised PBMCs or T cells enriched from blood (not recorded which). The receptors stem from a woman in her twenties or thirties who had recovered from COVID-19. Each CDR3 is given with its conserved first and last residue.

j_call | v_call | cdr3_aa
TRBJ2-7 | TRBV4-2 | CASSQDARTSGATLFYEQYF
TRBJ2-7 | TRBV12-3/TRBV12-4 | CASSYSSYEQYF
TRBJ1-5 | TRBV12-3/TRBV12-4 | CASKEGLNQPQHF
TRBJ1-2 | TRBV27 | CASRPNTGFIDYTF
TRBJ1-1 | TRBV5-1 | CASSSWADSNTEAFF
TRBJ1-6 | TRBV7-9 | CASSLGGHWDSPLHF
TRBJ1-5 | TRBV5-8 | CASSLTTDQPQHF
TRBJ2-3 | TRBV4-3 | CASSPGTGGADTQYF
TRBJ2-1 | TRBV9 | CASSASTNIAGGDYNEQFF
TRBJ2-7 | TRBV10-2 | CASSESLGLASYEQYF
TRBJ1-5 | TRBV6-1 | CASSGQGSNQPQHF
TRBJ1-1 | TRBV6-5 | CASSDRATTEAFF
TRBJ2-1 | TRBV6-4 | CASSDFVGGLNEQFF
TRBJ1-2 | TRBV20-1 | CSARGSYGYTF
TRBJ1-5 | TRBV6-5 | CASLDSINQPQHF
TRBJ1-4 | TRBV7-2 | CASSQWLDSGARELFF
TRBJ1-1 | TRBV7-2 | CASSLPPGTGNTEAFF
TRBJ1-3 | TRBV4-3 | CASSQGQGASSGNTIYF
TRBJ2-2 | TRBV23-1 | CASSRSWTRVTGELFF
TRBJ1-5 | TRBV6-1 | CASSADRLLYSNQPQHF
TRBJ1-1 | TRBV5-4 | CASSLGGQGARTEAFF
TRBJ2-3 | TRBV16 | CASSQPGTSGGPDTQYF
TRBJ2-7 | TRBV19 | CASSIGAGGASYEQYF
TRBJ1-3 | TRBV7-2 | CASSLSIGTGGAGNTIYF
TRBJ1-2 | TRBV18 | CASSPTDSYGYTF
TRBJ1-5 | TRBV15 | CATSREGVGTGGWRPQPQHF
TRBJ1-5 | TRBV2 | CASSEYGGVSNQPQHF
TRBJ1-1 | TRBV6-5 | CASSYSGAGNTEAFF
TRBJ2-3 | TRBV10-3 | CAINGAGGLGDTQYF
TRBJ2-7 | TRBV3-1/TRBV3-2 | CASSQDYSRVYEQYF
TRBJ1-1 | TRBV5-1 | CASSLGTEFTEAFF
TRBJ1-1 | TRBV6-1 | CASSESGGGAGFF
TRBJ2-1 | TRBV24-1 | CATSDSDPRSYNEQFF
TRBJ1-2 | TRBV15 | CATSRDQGFGYTF
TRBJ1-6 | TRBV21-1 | CASLGRGAGGNSPLHF
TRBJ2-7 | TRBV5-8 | CASSPGHRSSYEQYF
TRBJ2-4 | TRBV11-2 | CASSPVVAKNIQYF
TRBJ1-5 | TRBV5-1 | CASSLEPSGTGSLISNQPQHF
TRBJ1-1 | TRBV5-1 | CASSWDSNTEAFF
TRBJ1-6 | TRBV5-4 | CASSLVAVWDSGNSPLHF
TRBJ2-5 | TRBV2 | CASSREGGGQETQYF